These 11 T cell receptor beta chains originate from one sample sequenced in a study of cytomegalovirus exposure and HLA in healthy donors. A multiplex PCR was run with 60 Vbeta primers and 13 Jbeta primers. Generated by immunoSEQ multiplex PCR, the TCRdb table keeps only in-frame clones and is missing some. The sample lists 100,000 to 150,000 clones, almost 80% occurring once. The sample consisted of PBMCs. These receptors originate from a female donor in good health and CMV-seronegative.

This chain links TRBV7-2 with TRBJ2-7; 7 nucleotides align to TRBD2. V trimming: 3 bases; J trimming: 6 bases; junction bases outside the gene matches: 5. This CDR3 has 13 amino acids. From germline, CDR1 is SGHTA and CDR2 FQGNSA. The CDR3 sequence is CASSFRTSAEQYF. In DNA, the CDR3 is TGTGCCAGCAGCTTTAGGACTAGTGCCGAGCAGTACTTC.

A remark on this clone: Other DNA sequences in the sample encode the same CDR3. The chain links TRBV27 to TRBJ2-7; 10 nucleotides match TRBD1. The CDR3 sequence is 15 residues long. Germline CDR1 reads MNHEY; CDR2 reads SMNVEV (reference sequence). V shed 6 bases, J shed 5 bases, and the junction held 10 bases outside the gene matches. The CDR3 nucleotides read TGTGCCAGCAGCCTAGGACAGGGGGTATTTAACGAGCAGTACTTC. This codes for CASSLGQGVFNEQYF.

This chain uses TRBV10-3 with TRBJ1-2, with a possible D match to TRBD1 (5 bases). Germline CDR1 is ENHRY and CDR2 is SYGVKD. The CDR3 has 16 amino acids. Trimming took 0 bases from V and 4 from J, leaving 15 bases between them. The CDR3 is CAISESWGGDFYGYTF. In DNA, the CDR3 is TGTGCCATCAGTGAGTCGTGGGGGGGGGACTTCTATGGCTACACCTTC.

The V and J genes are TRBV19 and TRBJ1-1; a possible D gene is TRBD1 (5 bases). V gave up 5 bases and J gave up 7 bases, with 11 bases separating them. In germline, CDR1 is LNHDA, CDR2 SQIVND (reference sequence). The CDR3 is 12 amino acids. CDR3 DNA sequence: TGTGCCAGTAGTCCCCAGGGTTATGAAGCTTTCTTT. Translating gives CASSPQGYEAFF.

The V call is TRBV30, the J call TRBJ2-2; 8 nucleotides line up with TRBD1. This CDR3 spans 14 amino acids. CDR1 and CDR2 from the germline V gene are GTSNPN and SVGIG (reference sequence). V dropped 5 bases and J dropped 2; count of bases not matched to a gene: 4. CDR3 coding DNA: TGTGCCTGGGGTGGACAGGGAAACACCGGGGAGCTGTTTTTT. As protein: CAWGGQGNTGELFF.

CDR3 nucleotides: TGTGCCAGCAGCTACGGGACAGGGAAAGAATTCCAAGAGACCCAGTACTTC. Translation: CASSYGTGKEFQETQYF. The rearrangement joins TRBV5-8 to TRBJ2-5; 9 bases agree with TRBD1. The CDR3 has 17 amino acids. Germline CDR1 reads SGHTS; CDR2 reads YDEGEE. Germline trimming cut 3 bases from V and 1 base from J; bases unmatched to any gene: 10.

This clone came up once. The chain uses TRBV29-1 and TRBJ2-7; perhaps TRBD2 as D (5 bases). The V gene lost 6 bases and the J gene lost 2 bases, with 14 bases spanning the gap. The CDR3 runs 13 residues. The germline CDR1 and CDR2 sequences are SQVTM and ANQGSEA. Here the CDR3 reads CSVSLGGPYEQYF. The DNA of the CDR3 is TGCAGCGTGTCTTTGGGCGGGCCCTACGAGCAGTACTTC.

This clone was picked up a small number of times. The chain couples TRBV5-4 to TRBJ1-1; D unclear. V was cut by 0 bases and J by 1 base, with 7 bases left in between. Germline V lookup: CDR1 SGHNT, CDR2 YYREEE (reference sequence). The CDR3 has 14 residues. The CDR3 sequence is CASSLARENTEAFF. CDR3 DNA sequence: TGTGCCAGCAGCTTGGCACGGGAGAACACTGAAGCTTTCTTT. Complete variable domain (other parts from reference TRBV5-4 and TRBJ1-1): ETGVTQSPTHLIKTRGQQVTLRCSSQSGHNTVSWYQQALGQGPQFIFQYYREEENGRGNFPPRFSGLQFPNYSSELNVNALELDDSALYLCASSLARENTEAFFGQGTRLTVV.

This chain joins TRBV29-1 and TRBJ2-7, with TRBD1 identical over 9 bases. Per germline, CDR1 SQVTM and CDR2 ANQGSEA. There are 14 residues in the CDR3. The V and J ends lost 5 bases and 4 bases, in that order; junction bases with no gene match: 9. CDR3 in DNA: TGCAGCGTTCAGGGACAGGGTTATGAGTACGAGCAGTACTTC. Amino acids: CSVQGQGYEYEQYF.

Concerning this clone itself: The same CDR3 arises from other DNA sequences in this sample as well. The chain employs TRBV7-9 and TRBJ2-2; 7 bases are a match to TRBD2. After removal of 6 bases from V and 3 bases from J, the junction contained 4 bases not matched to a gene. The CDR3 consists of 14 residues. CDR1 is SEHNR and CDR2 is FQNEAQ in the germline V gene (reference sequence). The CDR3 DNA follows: TGTGCCAGCAGTTTGCTAGCGGACACCGGGGAGCTGTTTTTT. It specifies CASSLLADTGELFF.

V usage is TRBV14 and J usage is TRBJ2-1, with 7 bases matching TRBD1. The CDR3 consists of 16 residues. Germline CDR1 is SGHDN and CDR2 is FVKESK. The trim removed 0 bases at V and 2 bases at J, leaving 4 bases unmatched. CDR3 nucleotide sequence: TGTGCCAGCAGCCAAGATAGGGGGACAGCCTACAATGAGCAGTTCTTC. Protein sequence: CASSQDRGTAYNEQFF.